A single sample gave rise to the 29 T cell receptor beta chains below, sequenced in a study of T-cell memory formation after mild COVID-19. TCRdb re-called the 5' RACE reads with MiXCR, one entry per CDR3 protein. The profile shows just over 300,000 distinct CDR3 sequences, around 19% of them singletons. The sequencing input was PBMCs or a T cell subset sorted from them (not recorded which). These receptors all stem from a man between 18 and 35 years old who had mild COVID-19 (a few samples of this study predate the infection). Cell type and time point are not known.

This clonotype has a handful of counts. The CDR3 coding sequence is TGTGCCAGCAGGCCCCCGACAGGGGGTACCATATATTTT. Translated: CASRPPTGGTIYF. The chain joins TRBV6-5 to TRBJ1-3, with 9 bases identical to TRBD1. The CDR3 has 13 amino acids. V lost 6 bases to trimming and J lost 10 bases; unmatched junction nucleotides: 7. The germline gives CDR1 MNHEY, CDR2 SVGAGI.

The chain uses TRBV7-6 and TRBJ2-2, with a tentative D call TRBD1 (5 bases). Trimming stripped 5 bases from V and 4 bases from J, with 11 bases between. CDR1 and CDR2 (germline): SGHVS, FNYEAQ. The length of the CDR3 is 14 residues. The DNA of the CDR3 is TGTGCCAGCAGCGTCCGACAGTCCACCGGGGAGCTGTTTTTT. Encoded protein: CASSVRQSTGELFF. Together with reference TRBV7-6 and TRBJ2-2, the CDR3 gives the full variable domain: GAGVSQSPRYKVTKRGQDVALRCDPISGHVSLYWYRQALGQGPEFLTYFNYEAQQDKSGLPNDRFSAERPEGSISTLTIQRTEQRDSAMYRCASSVRQSTGELFFGEGSRLTVL.

The chain carries TRBV10-3 and TRBJ2-1; no definite D call. CDR1 ENHRY and CDR2 SYGVKD come from the germline V gene. CDR3 size: 14 residues. The ends were cut back, 1 base at V and 6 bases at J, with 10 bases in the middle. The CDR3: CAISEYGQSNEQFF. As DNA, the CDR3 is TGTGCCATCAGTGAGTATGGCCAGAGCAATGAGCAGTTCTTC.

The chain carries TRBV5-6 and TRBJ2-3; 10 positions match TRBD2. V was pared by 3 bases and J by 5 bases, with 3 bases of the junction left unmatched. The V gene's germline CDR1 is SGHDT and CDR2 YYEEEE. This CDR3 region has 14 residues. In nucleotides, the CDR3 is TGTGCCAGCAGCTCACTAGCGGGGTTAGATACGCAGTATTTT. Amino acids: CASSSLAGLDTQYF.

This clonotype was observed a few times. The chain is built from TRBV6-5 and TRBJ2-3, with D possibly matching TRBD1 (5 bases). The V end lost 5 bases, the J end lost 1 base, and 10 bases lay between the germline ends. Germline V gene data show CDR1 as MNHEY and CDR2 as SVGAGI. CDR3 length: 14 amino acids. The CDR3 sequence: CASSGWGGTDTQYF. CDR3 nucleotide sequence: TGTGCCAGCAGTGGGTGGGGCGGCACAGATACGCAGTATTTT.

The CDR3: CASSQVSGNTIYF. In nucleotides, the CDR3 is TGCGCCAGCAGCCAGGTCTCTGGAAACACCATATATTTT. This chain connects TRBV4-3 to TRBJ1-3; D is ambiguous. The V end lost 3 bases, the J end lost 0 bases, and 3 bases lay between the germline ends. This CDR3 comprises 13 residues. Germline V lookup: CDR1 LGHNA, CDR2 YSLEER.

The J gene is TRBJ1-1, the V gene TRBV19; D gene ambiguous. This CDR3 is built from 15 residues. CDR1 is LNHDA and CDR2 is SQIVND in the germline V gene (reference sequence). Trimming shortened V by 7 bases and J by 4 bases, and 19 bases separated the two germline ends. The CDR3 loop is CASITRRESGTEAFF. DNA of the CDR3: TGTGCCAGTATCACGAGAAGGGAATCGGGCACTGAAGCTTTCTTT.

This clonotype turned up a few times. The CDR3 protein is CASTQRTGVPEAFF. The CDR3 coding sequence is TGTGCCAGCACCCAACGGACAGGGGTGCCTGAAGCTTTCTTT. The gene calls are TRBV7-2 and TRBJ1-1; TRBD1 matches 9 bases. In germline, CDR1 is SGHTA, CDR2 FQGNSA. The CDR3 extends over 14 amino acids. The J segment lost 6 bases and the V segment lost 7 bases, leaving 9 bases of the junction unmatched.

This clonotype was seen a handful of times. This chain connects TRBV6-2 or TRBV6-3 to TRBJ2-3, with unresolved D. V lost 6 bases, J lost 10 bases, and 14 bases lay in between. This CDR3 region has 12 residues. CDR1 MNHEY and CDR2 SVGEGT come from the germline V gene. CDR3: CASRDPSKAQYF. CDR3 DNA: TGTGCCAGCAGGGACCCTTCCAAAGCGCAGTATTTT.

This clonotype was detected a few times. The chain carries TRBV2 and TRBJ2-5; TRBD2 might be the D (6 bases). Germline CDR1 is SNHLY and CDR2 is FYNNEI. The CDR3 is made up of 15 amino acids. Trimming took 6 bases from V and 2 from J, leaving 16 bases between them. The CDR3 DNA follows: TGTGCCAGCAGAGCATCTACGAGCGGGCAAGAGACCCAGTACTTC. Translation: CASRASTSGQETQYF. The complete variable domain, with remaining parts taken from reference TRBV2 and TRBJ2-5, reads EPEVTQTPSHQVTQMGQEVILRCVPISNHLYFYWYRQILGQKVEFLVSFYNNEISEKSEIFDDQFSVERPDGSNFTLKIRSTKLEDSAMYFCASRASTSGQETQYFGPGTRLLVL.

The chain is built from TRBV7-2 and TRBJ2-1; no firm D call. CDR3 length: 11 residues. Between the trimmed V and J ends, which lost 5 bases and 7 bases, there was a span of 6 bases. Germline loops: CDR1 SGHTA, CDR2 FQGNSA. CDR3 bases: TGTGCCAGCAGCCCAGAGAATGAGCAGTTCTTC. Translating gives CASSPENEQFF.

The chain recombines TRBV19 with TRBJ2-1, with D possibly being TRBD1 or TRBD2 (5 bases each). The CDR3 totals 14 residues. Germline CDR1 is LNHDA and CDR2 is SQIVND (reference sequence). The ends were cut back, 9 bases at V and 6 bases at J, with 18 bases in the middle. CDR3 nucleotides: TGTGCCAGCAAGTTTCGGGGTAGGGGCAATGAGCAGTTCTTC. It yields the protein CASKFRGRGNEQFF. The complete variable domain, with remaining parts taken from reference TRBV19 and TRBJ2-1, reads DGGITQSPKYLFRKEGQNVTLSCEQNLNHDAMYWYRQDPGQGLRLIYYSQIVNDFQKGDIAEGYSVSREKKESFPLTVTSAQKNPTAFYLCASKFRGRGNEQFFGPGTRLTVL.

The V call is TRBV15, the J call TRBJ2-2; 9 nucleotides agree with TRBD1. Germline V gives CDR1 LNHNV, CDR2 YYDKDF (reference sequence). The V segment lost 0 bases and the J segment 7 bases; nucleotides outside the gene matches: 6. This CDR3 has 16 amino acids. The CDR3 protein is CATSRDLTGGIGELFF. The CDR3 DNA follows: TGTGCCACCAGCAGAGATCTTACAGGGGGCATCGGGGAGCTGTTTTTT.

The rearrangement joins TRBV5-1 to TRBJ2-3; 11 bases align to TRBD2. Germline CDR1 reads SGHRS; CDR2 reads YFSETQ. After removal of 4 bases from V and 1 base from J, the junction contained 5 bases not matched to a gene. The CDR3 spans 16 residues. CDR3 sequence reads: CASSKDSGGGTDTQYF. CDR3 in DNA: TGCGCCAGCAGCAAGGATAGCGGGGGGGGCACAGATACGCAGTATTTT. The full variable domain, completed using reference TRBV5-1 and TRBJ2-3, is KAGVTQTPRYLIKTRGQQVTLSCSPISGHRSVSWYQQTPGQGLQFLFEYFSETQRNKGNFPGRFSGRQFSNSRSEMNVSTLELGDSALYLCASSKDSGGGTDTQYFGPGTRLTVL.

This clonotype was seen a few times. The chain has TRBV6-5 and TRBJ1-1, with D maybe TRBD1 (5 bases). Germline CDR1 reads MNHEY; CDR2 reads SVGAGI. CDR3 size: 13 residues. V gave up 2 bases and J gave up 4 bases, with 8 bases separating them. In DNA form, the CDR3 reads TGTGCCAGCAGTTACACGGGGGGCACTGAAGCTTTCTTT. Translating gives CASSYTGGTEAFF.

This clonotype was counted at least ten times. The genes are TRBV5-1 and TRBJ1-2, with 8 bases lining up with TRBD1. CDR3 size: 15 residues. Per germline, CDR1 SGHRS and CDR2 YFSETQ. J gave up 7 bases and V 3 bases, and 11 bases lay outside the gene matches. CDR3 sequence reads: CASSYDSGGGGGYTF. The CDR3 DNA follows: TGCGCCAGCAGCTACGATTCAGGGGGCGGAGGTGGCTACACCTTC.

This clonotype was picked up a small number of times. J is TRBJ2-7 and V is TRBV7-9; D might be TRBD1 or TRBD2, each matching 6 bases. In germline, CDR1 is SEHNR, CDR2 FQNEAQ (reference sequence). Trimming stripped 5 bases from V and 7 bases from J, with 12 bases between. The CDR3 sequence is 12 residues long. The CDR3 sequence is CASSAGHQEQYF. The DNA for the CDR3 is TGTGCCAGCAGCGCGGGACATCAAGAGCAGTACTTC.

The chain employs TRBV12-3 or TRBV12-4 and TRBJ2-5; either TRBD1 or TRBD2 may fit D (6 bases each). Trimming left V 5 bases short and J 4 bases short, with 14 bases between. The CDR3 loop spans 14 amino acids. Written as DNA, the CDR3 is TGTGCCAGCAGTCAGATAGAGGGGGGAGAGACCCAGTACTTC. Its translation is CASSQIEGGETQYF.

This clonotype was counted at least ten times. The chain employs TRBV10-3 and TRBJ2-3; D gene ambiguous. CDR3 length: 16 amino acids. V was shortened by 0 bases and J by 2 bases, with 12 bases between the two germline ends. Germline-derived CDR1 and CDR2 are ENHRY and SYGVKD. The CDR3 region is CAISESVDKLTDTQYF. As DNA, the CDR3 is TGTGCCATCAGTGAGTCCGTTGACAAACTCACAGATACGCAGTATTTT.

In its sample, this clonotype was seen a few times. The chain is built from TRBV12-3 or TRBV12-4 and TRBJ2-3, with D perhaps assigned TRBD1 or TRBD2 (6 bases each). The CDR3 is made up of 14 amino acids. Trimming pared 6 bases from V and 6 bases from J, leaving 16 bases between. In DNA, the CDR3 is TGTGCCAGCAGCACCGACGGGGGCTATGATACGCAGTATTTT. Translating it yields CASSTDGGYDTQYF.

There are a few counts of this clonotype. The gene calls are TRBV5-1 and TRBJ1-2; D gene unclear. The CDR3 is 15 residues long. Germline V gene lookup returns CDR1 SGHRS and CDR2 YFSETQ. The V end lost 0 bases, the J end lost 6 bases, and 15 bases lay between the germline ends. CDR3 DNA sequence: TGCGCCAGCAGCTTGGGAGTCGGATTAACTAATGGCTACACCTTC. Encoded protein: CASSLGVGLTNGYTF. Looking up the rest from reference TRBV5-1 and TRBJ1-2 gives the full variable domain: KAGVTQTPRYLIKTRGQQVTLSCSPISGHRSVSWYQQTPGQGLQFLFEYFSETQRNKGNFPGRFSGRQFSNSRSEMNVSTLELGDSALYLCASSLGVGLTNGYTFGSGTRLTVV.

The V call is TRBV5-5, the J call TRBJ2-3; a weak D match, TRBD1 (6 bases). From germline, CDR1 is SGHKS and CDR2 YYEKEE (reference sequence). The CDR3 runs to 15 residues. The ends were cut back, 0 bases at V and 6 bases at J, with 14 bases in the middle. The CDR3 nucleotides read TGTGCCAGCAGCTTGGACCCGGGTACAGGGGATACGCAGTATTTT. Its protein is CASSLDPGTGDTQYF.

This chain joins TRBV7-3 and TRBJ2-7; 10 nucleotides agree with TRBD2. V lost 0 bases to trimming and J lost 4 bases; unmatched junction nucleotides: 12. From germline, CDR1 is SGHTA and CDR2 FQGTGA. The CDR3 runs 18 residues. The CDR3 loop reads CASSLTPPQLAGRYEQYF. The CDR3 bases are TGTGCCAGCAGCTTAACTCCACCCCAACTAGCGGGGCGTTACGAGCAGTACTTC.

This clonotype has only a few counts. The chain has TRBV4-1 and TRBJ2-7; 10 nucleotides align to TRBD1. The junction had 3 bases not matched to a gene; V was cut back by 2 bases and J by 2 bases. The CDR3 is made up of 15 amino acids. Germline V gene data show CDR1 as MGHRA and CDR2 as YSYEKL. DNA of the CDR3: TGCGCCAGCAGCCAACGGACAGGGGGTACCTACGAGCAGTACTTC. Protein: CASSQRTGGTYEQYF.

The gene calls are TRBV6-2 or TRBV6-3 and TRBJ1-1; a weak D match, TRBD1 (5 bases). Germline CDR1 MNHEY, CDR2 SVGEGT. The CDR3 contains 13 residues. Trimming cost V 0 bases and J 11 bases, with 13 bases left between them. The CDR3 nucleotides read TGTGCCAGCAGTTACTCGTGGGGCAGGGAGGCTTTCTTT. Its translation is CASSYSWGREAFF.

This clonotype showed up many times. The chain employs TRBV11-2 and TRBJ1-1, with D unresolved. The germline CDR1 and CDR2 sequences are SGHAT and FQNNGV. Trimming removed 0 bases from V and 4 bases from J, with 15 bases in between. This CDR3 comprises 16 residues. The DNA of the CDR3 is TGTGCCAGCAGCTTAGACCAAGGACGGGATCTCACTGAAGCTTTCTTT. It yields the protein CASSLDQGRDLTEAFF.

This clonotype appeared a few times. The chain carries TRBV20-1 and TRBJ1-2, with 8 bases fitting TRBD1. V shed 2 bases and J 3 bases; nucleotides not matched to a gene: 5. The length of the CDR3 is 14 residues. Germline CDR1 is DFQATT and CDR2 is SNEGSKA (reference sequence). This CDR3 is CSARRQGAHYGYTF. CDR3 nucleotides: TGCAGTGCTAGAAGGCAGGGGGCCCACTATGGCTACACCTTC.

This chain connects TRBV6-2 or TRBV6-3 to TRBJ2-7; 12 bases are a match to TRBD2. The CDR3 sequence is 14 residues long. V trimming: 6 bases; J trimming: 5 bases; junction bases outside the gene matches: 5. CDR1 MNHEY and CDR2 SVGEGT come from the germline V gene. The CDR3 reads CASRGLAGYHEQYV. For the CDR3, the DNA is TGTGCCAGCAGAGGACTAGCGGGGTACCACGAGCAGTACGTC.

This clonotype was counted a single time. The chain combines TRBV7-2 with TRBJ1-4, with a tentative D call TRBD1 (5 bases). V lost 1 base, J lost 8 bases, and 8 bases lay in between. The CDR3 is 13 amino acids. Germline CDR1 and CDR2: SGHTA and FQGNSA. The CDR3 DNA is TGTGCCAGCAGCTTAGAGGGGCGCGAAAAACTGTTTTTT. As protein: CASSLEGREKLFF.